The entry below gives a single T cell receptor beta chain sequence along with its context. The antigen is undetermined. Germline trimming cut 8 bases from V and 4 bases from J; bases unmatched to any gene: 7. In germline, CDR1 is MNHEY, CDR2 SVGAGI. The CDR3 is made up of 14 amino acids. The data belong to a study of T cells in localized non-small cell lung cancer. Whole-study findings and limits: Only one tumor region was sequenced, so heterogeneity remains possible.

Sequenced by immunoSEQ multiplex PCR; TCRdb stores in-frame clones only, minus some. There are nearly 25,000 clones in the sample; around 88% occur only once, and roughly 5% lies in the top ten. The sample in question was peripheral blood, obtained before any cancer treatment. The rearrangement uses TRBV6-5 and TRBJ1-5, with TRBD1 matching over 8 bases. The source is a male donor at least 60 years old with stage II squamous cell lung carcinoma. This CDR3 reads CASRRTGRNQPQHF. Here the CDR3 DNA reads TGTGCCAGCCGCAGGACAGGGAGAAATCAGCCCCAGCATTTT.